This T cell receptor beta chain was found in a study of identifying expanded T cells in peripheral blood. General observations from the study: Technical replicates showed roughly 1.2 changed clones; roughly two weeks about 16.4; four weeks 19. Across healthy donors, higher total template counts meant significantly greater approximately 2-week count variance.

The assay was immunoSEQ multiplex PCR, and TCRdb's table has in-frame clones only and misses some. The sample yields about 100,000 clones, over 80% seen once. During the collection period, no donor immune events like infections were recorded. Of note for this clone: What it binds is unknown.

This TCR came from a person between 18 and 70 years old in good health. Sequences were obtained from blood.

The CDR3 DNA sequence: TGTGCCTGGAGAAAACAGGGACTAAGCTCCTACGAGCAGTACTTC. This translates into CAWRKQGLSSYEQYF. This chain uses TRBV30 with TRBJ2-7; tentative D call: TRBD2 (7 bases). Germline assignment: CDR1 GTSNPN and CDR2 SVGIG (reference sequence). The CDR3 consists of 15 residues. The V end lost 3 bases, the J end lost 0 bases, and 15 bases lay between the germline ends.